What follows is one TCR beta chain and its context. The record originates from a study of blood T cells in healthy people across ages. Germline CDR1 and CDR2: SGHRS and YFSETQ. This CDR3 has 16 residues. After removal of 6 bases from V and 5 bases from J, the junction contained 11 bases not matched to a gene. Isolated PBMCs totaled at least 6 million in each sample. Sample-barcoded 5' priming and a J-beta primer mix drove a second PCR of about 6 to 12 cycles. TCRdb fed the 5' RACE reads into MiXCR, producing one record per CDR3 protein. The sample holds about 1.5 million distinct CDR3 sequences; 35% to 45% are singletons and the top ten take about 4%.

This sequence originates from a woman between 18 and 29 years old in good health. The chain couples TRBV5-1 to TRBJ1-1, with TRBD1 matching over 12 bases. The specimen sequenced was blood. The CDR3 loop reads CASTRDRGRDGTEAFF. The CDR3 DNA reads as TGCGCCAGCACGAGGGACAGGGGGCGAGATGGGACTGAAGCTTTCTTT. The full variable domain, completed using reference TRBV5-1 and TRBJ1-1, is KAGVTQTPRYLIKTRGQQVTLSCSPISGHRSVSWYQQTPGQGLQFLFEYFSETQRNKGNFPGRFSGRQFSNSRSEMNVSTLELGDSALYLCASTRDRGRDGTEAFFGQGTRLTVV.